Presented here are 14 T cell receptor beta chains from one specimen sequenced in a study of long-term antiretroviral therapy in people with HIV. Sequencing relied on immunoSEQ assay v3.0, run at survey level. Assay used: immunoSEQ multiplex PCR; TCRdb lists only in-frame clones, some missing. In the table there are approximately 24,000 clones, almost 90% of which are singletons. Sequences were derived from unsorted PBMCs, sampled roughly 4.5 years after starting antiretroviral therapy. These receptors originate from a man younger than 45 with HIV.

The J gene is TRBJ2-7, the V gene TRBV7-3; weak D call: TRBD2 (6 bases). CDR1 is SGHTA and CDR2 is FQGTGA in the germline V gene. The CDR3 totals 14 residues. The V end was cut by 2 bases, the J end by 2 bases, with 10 bases between. This CDR3 is CASSLGGSAYEQYF. The CDR3 coding sequence is TGTGCCAGCAGCTTAGGAGGGTCAGCCTACGAGCAGTACTTC.

The chain joins TRBV5-4 to TRBJ2-3; TRBD2 matches at 8 bases. The V gene's germline CDR1 is SGHNT and CDR2 YYREEE (reference sequence). V gave up 0 bases and J gave up 2 bases; unmatched junction bases: 8. CDR3 length: 17 residues. The CDR3 region has the DNA TGTGCCAGCAGCTTGGCCCGTCTAGCGGGCTCCACAGATACGCAGTATTTT. Amino acids: CASSLARLAGSTDTQYF.

This clone was recorded only once. The rearrangement links TRBV7-2 to TRBJ1-1, with D unclear. Trimming removed 1 base from V and 10 bases from J, with 22 bases in between. The CDR3 extends over 16 amino acids. Per the germline V gene, CDR1 is SGHTA and CDR2 is FQGNSA. The CDR3 sequence: CASSLDGSPLAWGAFF. The CDR3 DNA sequence: TGTGCCAGCAGCTTAGATGGCAGTCCACTCGCATGGGGAGCTTTCTTT.

The rearrangement links TRBV4-3 to TRBJ1-3; D gene unclear. Trimming stripped 0 bases from V and 3 bases from J, with 6 bases between. Germline loops: CDR1 LGHNA, CDR2 YSLEER. The CDR3 spans 14 residues. The CDR3 here is CASSQEGFGNTIYF. The CDR3 bases are TGCGCCAGCAGCCAAGAGGGGTTTGGAAACACCATATATTTT.

Remarks on this clone: A junction boundary mismatches the germline segment, possibly from a read error. The V call is TRBV7-7, the J call TRBJ1-5; TRBD1 might be the D (5 bases). CDR1 SSHAT and CDR2 FNYEAQ come from the germline V gene (reference sequence). This CDR3 has 15 amino acids. The CDR3 reads CASSAQGGSNQPQHF. The CDR3 DNA follows: TGTGCTAGCAGCGCTCAGGGTGGCAGCAATCAGCCCCAGCATTTT.

V is TRBV11-2 and J is TRBJ1-2, with D possibly being TRBD1 (6 bases). There are 16 residues in the CDR3. Germline CDR1 SGHAT, CDR2 FQNNGV. V was shortened by 3 bases and J by 7 bases, with 21 bases between the two germline ends. In nucleotides, the CDR3 is TGTGCCAGCAGCTTGGGGGCAGGACAATTGAGATCTGGCTACACCTTC. Translated: CASSLGAGQLRSGYTF.

The CDR3 DNA is TGTGCCAGCTCGTGGGATAGCTCCTACAATGAGCAGTTCTTC. Translation gives CASSWDSSYNEQFF. The J gene is TRBJ2-1, the V gene TRBV18; no definite D call. The ends were cut back, 6 bases at V and 0 bases at J, with 9 bases in the middle. Per the germline V gene, CDR1 is KGHSH and CDR2 is LQKENI. CDR3 length equals 14 residues.

The chain joins TRBV19 to TRBJ1-2; 9 bases are shared with TRBD1. The CDR3 spans 15 residues. CDR1 and CDR2 from the germline V gene are LNHDA and SQIVND (reference sequence). Trimming at V came to 5 bases and at J to 4 bases, leaving 8 bases not matched to a gene. CDR3 DNA sequence: TGTGCCAGTAGTCAAGGACAGGGGAATATCTATGGCTACACCTTC. Protein sequence: CASSQGQGNIYGYTF.

Written as DNA, the CDR3 is TGTGCCAGCAGCCCGATTGCGGACCCTGGAAACACCATATATTTT. Translating gives CASSPIADPGNTIYF. This sequence joins TRBV6-5 and TRBJ1-3, with unresolved D. The length of the CDR3 is 15 residues. Trimming took off 6 bases at V and 2 bases at J, with 14 bases between the two ends. The germline V gene has CDR1 MNHEY and CDR2 SVGAGI.

The gene calls are TRBV7-9 and TRBJ2-1, with D uncertain. Germline V gene sequence: CDR1 SEHNR, CDR2 FQNEAQ (reference sequence). Trimming removed 4 bases from V and 6 bases from J, with 10 bases in between. CDR3 length: 13 residues. Written as DNA, the CDR3 is TGTGCCAGCAGCTGGGAACGGAGCAATGAGCAGTTCTTC. Residues: CASSWERSNEQFF.

V is TRBV11-2 and J is TRBJ1-1; the match to TRBD1 covers 8 bases. Germline V gene sequence: CDR1 SGHAT, CDR2 FQNNGV. The CDR3 is 13 residues long. V was pared by 4 bases and J by 6 bases, with 4 bases of the junction left unmatched. The CDR3 protein is CASSSGQGAEAFF. The CDR3 DNA reads TGTGCCAGCAGCTCCGGACAGGGCGCTGAAGCTTTCTTT. Full variable domain (rest looked up from reference TRBV11-2 and TRBJ1-1): EAGVAQSPRYKIIEKRQSVAFWCNPISGHATLYWYQQILGQGPKLLIQFQNNGVVDDSQLPKDRFSAERLKGVDSTLKIQPAKLEDSAVYLCASSSGQGAEAFFGQGTRLTVV.

The rearrangement joins TRBV7-9 to TRBJ1-1; D possibly corresponds to TRBD1 (6 bases). This CDR3 region has 13 residues. V shed 7 bases and J shed 1 base, with 10 bases lying between them. The germline gives CDR1 SEHNR, CDR2 FQNEAQ (reference sequence). CDR3 amino acids: CASNEGGNTEAFF. The DNA for the CDR3 is TGTGCCAGCAACGAAGGGGGGAACACTGAAGCTTTCTTT. The entire variable domain, with the rest obtained from reference TRBV7-9 and TRBJ1-1, is as follows: DTGVSQNPRHKITKRGQNVTFRCDPISEHNRLYWYRQTLGQGPEFLTYFQNEAQLEKSRLLSDRFSAERPKGSFSTLEIQRTEQGDSAMYLCASNEGGNTEAFFGQGTRLTVV.

V is TRBV13 and J is TRBJ2-7; D remains ambiguous. This CDR3 has 13 amino acids. Germline loops: CDR1 PRHDT, CDR2 FYEKMQ (reference sequence). V lost 5 bases, J lost 2 bases, and 10 bases lay in between. This CDR3 is CASSQSNPYEQYF. The CDR3 coding sequence is TGTGCCAGCAGCCAGTCTAACCCCTACGAGCAGTACTTC.

The J gene is TRBJ2-5, the V gene TRBV7-2; D is perhaps TRBD2 (6 bases). This CDR3 spans 15 amino acids. Trimming took 5 bases from V and 4 from J, leaving 17 bases between them. Germline V CDR1 and CDR2: SGHTA, FQGNSA. The CDR3 nucleotides are TGTGCCAGCAGCCGACAGATGGCGGGGACAGAGACCCAGTACTTC. It specifies CASSRQMAGTETQYF.